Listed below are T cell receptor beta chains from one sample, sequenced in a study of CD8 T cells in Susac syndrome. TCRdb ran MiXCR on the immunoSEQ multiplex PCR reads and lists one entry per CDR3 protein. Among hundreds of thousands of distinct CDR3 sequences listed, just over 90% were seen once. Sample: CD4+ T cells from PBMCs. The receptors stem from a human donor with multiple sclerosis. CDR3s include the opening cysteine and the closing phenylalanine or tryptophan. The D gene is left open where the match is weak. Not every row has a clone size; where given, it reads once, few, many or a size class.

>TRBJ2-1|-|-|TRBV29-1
TGCAGCGTTGAAGAGGTGGACCGCTCCAATGAGCAGTTCTTC
CSVEEVDRSNEQFF
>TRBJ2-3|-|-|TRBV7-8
TGTGCCAGCAGCCCAGACTACACCACAGATACGCAGTATTTT
CASSPDYTTDTQYF
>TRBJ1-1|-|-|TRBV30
TGTGCCTGGAGCCTACGTTCTGAAGCTTTCTTT
CAWSLRSEAFF
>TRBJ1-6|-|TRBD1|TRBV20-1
TGCAGTGCCCCGGGACAGGGCGCTTCACCCCTCCACTTT
CSAPGQGASPLHF
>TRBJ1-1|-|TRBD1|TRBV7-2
TGTGCCAGCAGCTTTGTAGGGGGCGAAGCTTTCTTT
CASSFVGGEAFF
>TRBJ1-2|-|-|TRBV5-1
TGCGCCAGCAGCCCCCAAATCGGAGGCTACACCTTC
CASSPQIGGYTF
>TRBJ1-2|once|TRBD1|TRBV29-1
TGCAGCGTGGGGACAGTACTCACCTATGGCTACACCTTC
CSVGTVLTYGYTF
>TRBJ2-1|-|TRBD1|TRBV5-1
TGCGCCAGCAGCTCCGGACAGGGGGTTACCTACAATGAGCAGTTCTTC
CASSSGQGVTYNEQFF
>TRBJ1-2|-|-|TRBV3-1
TGTGCCAGCAGCCAAATGAATAACAACTATGGCTACACCTTC
CASSQMNNNYGYTF
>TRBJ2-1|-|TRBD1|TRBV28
TGTGCCAGCAGTTTTGGGGGACAGGGGGCGCCGTACAATGAGCAGTTCTTC
CASSFGGQGAPYNEQFF
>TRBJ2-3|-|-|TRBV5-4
TGTGCCAGCAGCTCGGAGGTAGCAGATACGCAGTATTTT
CASSSEVADTQYF
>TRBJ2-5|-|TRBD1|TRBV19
TGTGCCAGTTCCCACAGACAGGGCCATGGGGAGACCCAGTACTTC
CASSHRQGHGETQYF
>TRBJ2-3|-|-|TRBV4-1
TGCGCCAGCAGCCAGACCATCAGGGTGTGGGAAGATACGCAGTATTTT
CASSQTIRVWEDTQYF
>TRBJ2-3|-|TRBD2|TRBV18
TGTGCCAGCTCACCACCCCTAGCGGGGGACCATTATACGCAGTATTTT
CASSPPLAGDHYTQYF
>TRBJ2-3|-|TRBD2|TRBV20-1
TGCAGTGCTAGAACATTAGCGGGAATCACAGATACGCAGTATTTT
CSARTLAGITDTQYF
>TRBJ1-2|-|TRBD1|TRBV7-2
TGTGCCAGCAGCTTCAACACCGGGACAGGACGGGGTGGCTACACCTTC
CASSFNTGTGRGGYTF
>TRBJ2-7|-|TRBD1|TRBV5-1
TGCGCCAGCAGCTTGACAGGGGCACCCACCTACGAGCAGTACTTC
CASSLTGAPTYEQYF
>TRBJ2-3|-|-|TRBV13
TGTGCCAGCAGCGTTTCTAGGTCCGTCGATACGCAGTATTTT
CASSVSRSVDTQYF
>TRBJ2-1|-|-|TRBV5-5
TGTGCCAGCAGCTTGCCAGGAAAAGATGAGCAGTTCTTC
CASSLPGKDEQFF
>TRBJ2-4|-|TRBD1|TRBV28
TGTGCCAGCAACACTCAGGGGGACGGCGACATTCAGTACTTC
CASNTQGDGDIQYF
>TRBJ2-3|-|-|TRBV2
TGTGCCAGCAATCCCGGGAGTGTAGATACGCAGTATTTT
CASNPGSVDTQYF
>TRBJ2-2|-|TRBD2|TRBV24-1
TGTGCCACCAGGCGGAGCGGGACCACCGGGGAGCTGTTTTTT
CATRRSGTTGELFF
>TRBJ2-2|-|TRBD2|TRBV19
TGTGCCAGTAGTACTCACCTCAGCGGGGGCGACCACACCGGGGAGCTGTTTTTT
CASSTHLSGGDHTGELFF
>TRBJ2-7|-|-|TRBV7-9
TGTGCCAGCAGCCCAGGGGTCGAGCAGTACTTC
CASSPGVEQYF
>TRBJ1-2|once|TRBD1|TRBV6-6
TGTGCCAGCAGTGGCAGGGGGTTAGCTAACTATGGCTACACCTTC
CASSGRGLANYGYTF
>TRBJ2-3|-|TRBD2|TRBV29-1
TGCAGCGTTGAGGGGGGGGAGGGCACAGATACGCAGTATTTT
CSVEGGEGTDTQYF
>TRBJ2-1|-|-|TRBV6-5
TGTGCCAGCAGACAAGGGGGGAGGGAGCAGTTCTTC
CASRQGGREQFF
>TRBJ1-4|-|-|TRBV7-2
TGTGCCAGCAGCTCCTCCGGTGCAACTAATGAAAAACTGTTTTTT
CASSSSGATNEKLFF
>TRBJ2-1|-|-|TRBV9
TGTGCCAGCAGCGTGGGCCCCAAGGGGCCCAATGAGCAGTTCTTC
CASSVGPKGPNEQFF
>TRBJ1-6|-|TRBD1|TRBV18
TGTGCCAGCTCACCCGTCGGGACAGGAAGGAGCTCCTATAATTCACCCCTCCACTTT
CASSPVGTGRSSYNSPLHF
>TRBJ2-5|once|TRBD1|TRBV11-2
TGTGCCAGCAGCTTCGGGACAGAAGATACCCAGTACTTC
CASSFGTEDTQYF
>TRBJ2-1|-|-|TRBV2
TGTGCCAGCAGTTCCGGGATTTCCTACAATGAGCAGTTCTTC
CASSSGISYNEQFF
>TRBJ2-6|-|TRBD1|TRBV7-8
TGTGCCAGCAGCCTAAGTGGCAGGGGGCGAGGGGCCAACGTCCTGACTTTC
CASSLSGRGRGANVLTF
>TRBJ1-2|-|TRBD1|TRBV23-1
TGCGCCAGCAGTCAAGATGGCTCGTTCGGGACAGGGGATGGAGACTATGGCTACACCTTC
CASSQDGSFGTGDGDYGYTF
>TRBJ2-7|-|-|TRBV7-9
TGTGCCAGCAGCTTATTGGGTCGCGAGCAGTACTTC
CASSLLGREQYF
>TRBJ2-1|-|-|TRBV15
TGTGCCACCAGCAGAGACCCTACCTACAATGAGCAGTTCTTC
CATSRDPTYNEQFF
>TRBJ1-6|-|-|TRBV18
TGTGCCAGCTCACCACAACGGGGGGGTTCACCCCTCCACTTT
CASSPQRGGSPLHF
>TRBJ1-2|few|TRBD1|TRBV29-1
TGTAGCATACAGGTTACCTACAGGGGAGAATATGGCTACACCTTC
CSIQVTYRGEYGYTF
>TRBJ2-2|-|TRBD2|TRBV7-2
TGTGCCAGCAGCTCCCCGGGACTAGCGGGAGTGGGCGGGGAGCTGTTTTTT
CASSSPGLAGVGGELFF
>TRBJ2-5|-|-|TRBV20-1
TGCAGTTCCTTGCCTGGGGGCCAAGAGACCCAGTACTTC
CSSLPGGQETQYF
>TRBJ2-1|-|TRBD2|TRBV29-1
TGCAGCGTTGAAGGGACTAGCGATGAGCAGTTCTTC
CSVEGTSDEQFF
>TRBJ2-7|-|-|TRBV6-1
TGTGCCAGCAGTGAAGCCCTCCCAGGGGTCGAGCAGTACTTC
CASSEALPGVEQYF
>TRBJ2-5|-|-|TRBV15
TGTGCCACCAGCAGATCTTCTCAAGAGACCCAGTACTTC
CATSRSSQETQYF
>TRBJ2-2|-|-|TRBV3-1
TGTGCCAGCAGCCCGACACTTGTCACCGGGGAGCTGTTTTTT
CASSPTLVTGELFF
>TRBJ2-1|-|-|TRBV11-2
TGTGCCAGCAGCTTAATTAGCGGAATATCCTACAATGAGCAGTTCTTC
CASSLISGISYNEQFF
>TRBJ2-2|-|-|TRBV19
TGTGCCAGTAGGAGGGAGGGGGCGAACACCGGGGAGCTGTTTTTT
CASRREGANTGELFF
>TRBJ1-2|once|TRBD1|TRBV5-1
TGCGCCAGCAGCGTAGACAGGGATGGCTACACCTTC
CASSVDRDGYTF
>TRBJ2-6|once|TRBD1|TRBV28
TGTGCCAGCAGTTCCGGGACAGGGTCGGGGGCCAACGTCCTGACTTTC
CASSSGTGSGANVLTF
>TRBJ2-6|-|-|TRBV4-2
TGTGCCACCACCACCGAGCTTATTGGGGCCAACGTCCTGACTTTC
CATTTELIGANVLTF
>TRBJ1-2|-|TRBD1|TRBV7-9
TGTGCCAGCAGCCCCGGGACAGGGGGCACCTATGGCTACACCTTC
CASSPGTGGTYGYTF
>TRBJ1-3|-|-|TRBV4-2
TGTGCCAGCAGCATGGACAGTTCTGGAAACACCATATATTTT
CASSMDSSGNTIYF
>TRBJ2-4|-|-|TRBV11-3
TGTGCCAGCAGCCCCTATGCAGGGGTAGCCAAAAACATTCAGTACTTC
CASSPYAGVAKNIQYF